Sequencing of this TCR beta chain was carried out in a study of cytomegalovirus exposure and HLA in healthy donors. Points on this clone: Its matching antigen is unknown.

General study findings and limits: Subsequent analysis showed first-cohort TCR clusters tending to co-occur in around 130 validation repertoires.

Separate from the approximately 670-subject first cohort, the roughly 120-subject validation cohort was the one that the donors belonged to. Sequencing was performed with immunoSEQ multiplex PCR; in TCRdb, only in-frame clones are kept and a portion is missing. The table shows 200,000 to 300,000 clones, with roughly 91% occurring only once. Germline assignment: CDR1 MNHEY and CDR2 SVGAGI. Trimming stripped 5 bases from V and 4 bases from J, with 13 bases between. The CDR3 covers 14 residues. The chain couples TRBV6-5 to TRBJ2-3; TRBD2 is a possible D gene (6 bases). The sample consisted of PBMCs. The TCR originated in a woman aged 25 to 39 in good health and CMV-seronegative. The CDR3 DNA follows: TGTGCCAGCAGTCTAGCTGGAGGGGCAGATACGCAGTATTTT. Translation gives CASSLAGGADTQYF.